This T cell receptor beta chain was captured by sequencing in a study of T cells after yellow fever vaccination. The ends lost 1 base at V and 9 bases at J; junction bases unmatched: 11. The CDR3 consists of 16 residues. CDR1 is MGHRA, CDR2 YSYEKL, per germline. From the 5' RACE reads, TCRdb called clonotypes with MiXCR, one entry per CDR3 protein. The profile shows about 69,000 distinct CDR3 sequences, approximately 5.9% of them singletons. This clonotype has only a few counts. This sample comprised CD4+ T cells sorted from PBMCs, obtained around 16 days after the first yellow fever vaccination. This chain joins TRBV4-1 and TRBJ1-5; 8 nucleotides agree with TRBD1. The receptor comes from a man aged 18 to 30 who received the YFV17D yellow fever vaccine. The CDR3: CASSQAHQGADWPQHF. The CDR3 region has the DNA TGCGCCAGCAGCCAAGCGCACCAGGGGGCGGACTGGCCCCAGCATTTT.